A selection of T cell receptor beta chains follows, all from one sample in a study of blood T cell repertoires in COVID-19. Using immunoSEQ multiplex PCR, the repertoire was profiled, and TCRdb retains in-frame clones only, with some absent. Among approximately 150,000 clones listed, roughly 88% were seen once. What was sequenced was peripheral blood. Source of these receptors: a human donor in a cohort sampled during active COVID-19. Both conserved end residues are part of each CDR3. Fields, in order: D gene, clone size, V gene, J gene, CDR3 DNA, CDR3 protein. The D gene is left open where the match is weak. Size values are once, few and many counts, or a class for expanded clones, and some rows have none.

d_gene: TRBD1; abundance: .; v_gene: TRBV4-1; j_gene: TRBJ2-2; CDR3nt: TGCGCCAGCAGCACCGTCAGGGGGAATAATCCCGGGGAGCTGTTTTTT; CDR3aa: CASSTVRGNNPGELFF
d_gene: TRBD2; abundance: .; v_gene: TRBV30; j_gene: TRBJ2-3; CDR3nt: TGTGCCTGGAATAATCCCAGCGGGGGGGCCGGTACGCAGTATTTT; CDR3aa: CAWNNPSGGAGTQYF
d_gene: .; abundance: .; v_gene: TRBV10-2; j_gene: TRBJ1-3; CDR3nt: TGCGCCAGCAGTGACTACCACTCTGGAAACACCATATATTTT; CDR3aa: CASSDYHSGNTIYF
d_gene: .; abundance: .; v_gene: TRBV4-2; j_gene: TRBJ1-2; CDR3nt: TGTGCCAGCAGCCAAGATTCAACTAACTATGGCTACACCTTC; CDR3aa: CASSQDSTNYGYTF
d_gene: TRBD1; abundance: .; v_gene: TRBV6-1; j_gene: TRBJ1-6; CDR3nt: TGTGCCAGCAGTGAACCGGGACAGGAAAATTCACCCCTCCACTTT; CDR3aa: CASSEPGQENSPLHF
d_gene: TRBD1; abundance: .; v_gene: TRBV6-5; j_gene: TRBJ1-3; CDR3nt: TGTGCCAGCAGCCGCTCTCGGGACAGGCCTACTTTT; CDR3aa: CASSRSRDRPTF
d_gene: .; abundance: .; v_gene: TRBV25-1; j_gene: TRBJ2-2; CDR3nt: TGTGCCAGCAGTGGTTGGTTGGCCACCGGGGAGCTGTTTTTT; CDR3aa: CASSGWLATGELFF
d_gene: TRBD1; abundance: .; v_gene: TRBV7-9; j_gene: TRBJ1-1; CDR3nt: TGTGCCAGCTCCGTGGACAGGGGGAACGCTGAAGCTTTCTTT; CDR3aa: CASSVDRGNAEAFF
d_gene: .; abundance: .; v_gene: TRBV6-5; j_gene: TRBJ2-2; CDR3nt: TGTGCCAGCAGCCAAGCCCAAACCGGGGAGCTGTTTTTT; CDR3aa: CASSQAQTGELFF
d_gene: TRBD1; abundance: .; v_gene: TRBV6-5; j_gene: TRBJ1-2; CDR3nt: TGTGCCAGCGGCACAGGGGGCTCAGGTTACACCTTC; CDR3aa: CASGTGGSGYTF
d_gene: TRBD1; abundance: .; v_gene: TRBV5-1; j_gene: TRBJ1-5; CDR3nt: TGCGCCAGCAGCTTAGGACAGGGACATCAGCCCCAGCATTTT; CDR3aa: CASSLGQGHQPQHF
d_gene: .; abundance: .; v_gene: TRBV5-5; j_gene: TRBJ1-4; CDR3nt: TGTGCCAGCAGCTCGAGGGTTGGAACTAATGAAAAACTGTTTTTT; CDR3aa: CASSSRVGTNEKLFF
d_gene: TRBD1; abundance: .; v_gene: TRBV5-1; j_gene: TRBJ2-5; CDR3nt: TGCGCCAGCAGCTCGGGACAGGGGGAGACCCAGTACTTC; CDR3aa: CASSSGQGETQYF
d_gene: .; abundance: .; v_gene: TRBV4-1; j_gene: TRBJ2-1; CDR3nt: TGCGCCAGCAGCCAAGCGGTAGCGGAGGAGCAGTTCTTC; CDR3aa: CASSQAVAEEQFF
d_gene: TRBD2; abundance: .; v_gene: TRBV4-2; j_gene: TRBJ2-3; CDR3nt: TGTGCCAGCAGCCAAGAAGTGGCCACTAGCGGGGGGGGAGATACGCAGTATTTT; CDR3aa: CASSQEVATSGGGDTQYF
d_gene: .; abundance: .; v_gene: TRBV7-2; j_gene: TRBJ2-3; CDR3nt: TGTGCCAGCAGCTCAACTCTCTATAGCACAGATACGCAGTATTTT; CDR3aa: CASSSTLYSTDTQYF
d_gene: .; abundance: .; v_gene: TRBV12-3/TRBV12-4; j_gene: TRBJ1-2; CDR3nt: TGTGCCAGCAGTACATCATCAAAGGGCTACACCTTC; CDR3aa: CASSTSSKGYTF
d_gene: .; abundance: .; v_gene: TRBV2; j_gene: TRBJ2-1; CDR3nt: TGTGCCAGCAGTGAAGCGCTAGGACCGCCGGGGGACAATGAGCAGTTCTTC; CDR3aa: CASSEALGPPGDNEQFF
d_gene: .; abundance: once; v_gene: TRBV3-1/TRBV3-2; j_gene: TRBJ1-1; CDR3nt: TGTGCCAGCAGCCAAGATTTGGCCACGATGAACACTGAAGCTTTCTTT; CDR3aa: CASSQDLATMNTEAFF
d_gene: TRBD1; abundance: few; v_gene: TRBV7-2; j_gene: TRBJ2-1; CDR3nt: TGTGCCAGCAGCTTAGTGGGGACAGGGATCACCTCCTACAATGAGCAGTTCTTC; CDR3aa: CASSLVGTGITSYNEQFF
d_gene: .; abundance: .; v_gene: TRBV7-9; j_gene: TRBJ1-3; CDR3nt: TGTGCCAGCAGCTTAAAGGGATTTCGTGGGAGCTCTGGAAACACCATATATTTT; CDR3aa: CASSLKGFRGSSGNTIYF
d_gene: .; abundance: .; v_gene: TRBV5-4; j_gene: TRBJ1-2; CDR3nt: TGTGCCAGCAGCTTGGCACAGATTATCACCTTC; CDR3aa: CASSLAQIITF
d_gene: TRBD1; abundance: .; v_gene: TRBV7-9; j_gene: TRBJ1-4; CDR3nt: TGTGCCAGCAGCTTAGGGGACAGGGACAATGAAAAACTGTTTTTT; CDR3aa: CASSLGDRDNEKLFF
d_gene: .; abundance: .; v_gene: TRBV7-3; j_gene: TRBJ2-3; CDR3nt: TGTGCCAGCAGCTTAGACAGGAGGAGCACAGATACGCAGTATTTT; CDR3aa: CASSLDRRSTDTQYF
d_gene: TRBD2; abundance: .; v_gene: TRBV7-9; j_gene: TRBJ2-1; CDR3nt: TGTGCCAGCAGCTACAGACTAGCGGTTAACAATGAGCAGTTCTTC; CDR3aa: CASSYRLAVNNEQFF
d_gene: TRBD1; abundance: few; v_gene: TRBV4-2; j_gene: TRBJ1-2; CDR3nt: TGTGCCAGCAGCCAAGATTGGCAGGGGGTCTATGGCTACACCTTC; CDR3aa: CASSQDWQGVYGYTF
d_gene: .; abundance: .; v_gene: TRBV6-1; j_gene: TRBJ1-4; CDR3nt: TGTGCCAGCAGTGAAGTGTGGGCGGGGCTTTCTAATGAAAAACTGTTTTTT; CDR3aa: CASSEVWAGLSNEKLFF
d_gene: .; abundance: .; v_gene: TRBV7-8; j_gene: TRBJ1-2; CDR3nt: TGTGCCAGCAGCCCAACCCGCGACACTAACTATGGCTACACCTTC; CDR3aa: CASSPTRDTNYGYTF
d_gene: .; abundance: .; v_gene: TRBV4-3; j_gene: TRBJ2-7; CDR3nt: TGCGCCAGCAGCCAAGAATCCGCTATTGAGGGTGCCGAGCAGTCCTTC; CDR3aa: CASSQESAIEGAEQSF
d_gene: TRBD2; abundance: .; v_gene: TRBV30; j_gene: TRBJ2-1; CDR3nt: TGTGCCTGGAGTGTCGGGGGGAGCTCCTACAATGAGCAGTTCTTC; CDR3aa: CAWSVGGSSYNEQFF
d_gene: TRBD1; abundance: .; v_gene: TRBV27; j_gene: TRBJ2-2; CDR3nt: TGTGCCAGCAGTTTATCCCTGACAGGGGGTGGCACCGGGGAGCTGTTTTTT; CDR3aa: CASSLSLTGGGTGELFF
d_gene: .; abundance: .; v_gene: TRBV5-1; j_gene: TRBJ1-2; CDR3nt: TGCGCCAGCAGCCGAGAGGCAGGGGTTGACTATGGCTACACCTTC; CDR3aa: CASSREAGVDYGYTF
d_gene: TRBD1; abundance: .; v_gene: TRBV2; j_gene: TRBJ1-2; CDR3nt: TGTGCCAGCAGTGAAGCTGGCCAGGGGGACTATGGCTACACCTTC; CDR3aa: CASSEAGQGDYGYTF
d_gene: .; abundance: .; v_gene: TRBV30; j_gene: TRBJ1-4; CDR3nt: TGTGCCTGGATGCGGGGGGCGGGTGAAAAACTGTTTTTT; CDR3aa: CAWMRGAGEKLFF
d_gene: TRBD2; abundance: .; v_gene: TRBV5-1; j_gene: TRBJ2-1; CDR3nt: TGCGCCAGCAGCTTAATTGGCGGGGGGCACTACAATGAGCAGTTCTTC; CDR3aa: CASSLIGGGHYNEQFF
d_gene: .; abundance: .; v_gene: TRBV24-1; j_gene: TRBJ1-2; CDR3nt: TGTGCCACCAGTGACAGTCAGGGGAACTATGGCTACACCTTC; CDR3aa: CATSDSQGNYGYTF
d_gene: .; abundance: .; v_gene: TRBV18; j_gene: TRBJ2-3; CDR3nt: TGTGCCAGCTCACCACCTTCCGCAGGGGCGGGAGATACGCAGTATTTT; CDR3aa: CASSPPSAGAGDTQYF
d_gene: TRBD2; abundance: .; v_gene: TRBV18; j_gene: TRBJ2-1; CDR3nt: TGTGCCAGCTCGTACGGGACTAGCTTCAATGAGCAGTTCTTC; CDR3aa: CASSYGTSFNEQFF
d_gene: .; abundance: .; v_gene: TRBV19; j_gene: TRBJ2-1; CDR3nt: TGTGCCAGTAGTAAAGTGGACAGTAATAATGAGCAGTTCTTC; CDR3aa: CASSKVDSNNEQFF
d_gene: TRBD1; abundance: .; v_gene: TRBV4-2; j_gene: TRBJ1-5; CDR3nt: TGTGCCAGCAGCCAAGATCAGGGGGGCCTTCAGCCCCAGCATTTT; CDR3aa: CASSQDQGGLQPQHF
d_gene: TRBD1; abundance: .; v_gene: TRBV18; j_gene: TRBJ1-4; CDR3nt: TGTGCCAGCTCAACAGGGGCGATGTACGAAAAACTGTTTTTT; CDR3aa: CASSTGAMYEKLFF
d_gene: .; abundance: .; v_gene: TRBV2; j_gene: TRBJ1-6; CDR3nt: TGTGCCAGCAGTGCGGACACCTATAATTCACCCCTCCACTTT; CDR3aa: CASSADTYNSPLHF
d_gene: TRBD1; abundance: .; v_gene: TRBV5-1; j_gene: TRBJ1-2; CDR3nt: TGCGCCAGCAGCTCCGGACAGGCGACCTATGGCTACACCTTC; CDR3aa: CASSSGQATYGYTF
d_gene: .; abundance: .; v_gene: TRBV30; j_gene: TRBJ1-6; CDR3nt: TGTGCCTGGAGTGTCCGGGGGATTGAATCACCCCTCCACTTT; CDR3aa: CAWSVRGIESPLHF
d_gene: .; abundance: .; v_gene: TRBV19; j_gene: TRBJ2-2; CDR3nt: TGTGCCAGTAGTCCCGGGACACCTCCCGGGGAGCTGTTTTTT; CDR3aa: CASSPGTPPGELFF
d_gene: .; abundance: .; v_gene: TRBV6-1; j_gene: TRBJ1-5; CDR3nt: TGTGCCAGCAGTGAAGCTGTGGACTCCCTTTTGGCCCAGCATTTT; CDR3aa: CASSEAVDSLLAQHF
d_gene: TRBD1; abundance: .; v_gene: TRBV5-4; j_gene: TRBJ2-7; CDR3nt: TGTGCCAGCAGCTTGTCCGGGACAGGGGGATGGGAGCAGTACTTC; CDR3aa: CASSLSGTGGWEQYF
d_gene: .; abundance: .; v_gene: TRBV19; j_gene: TRBJ2-5; CDR3nt: TGTGCCAGTAGTCTCAGGGGAGTGGAGACCCAGTACTTC; CDR3aa: CASSLRGVETQYF
d_gene: TRBD1; abundance: .; v_gene: TRBV10-3; j_gene: TRBJ2-5; CDR3nt: TGTGCCATCAGAGCAGGGGGCGGATGGTCACAAGAGACCCAGTACTTC; CDR3aa: CAIRAGGGWSQETQYF
d_gene: .; abundance: .; v_gene: TRBV12-3/TRBV12-4; j_gene: TRBJ1-1; CDR3nt: TGTGCCAGCAGTTTAGCGCGGGGGAGGGCAGCTTTCTTT; CDR3aa: CASSLARGRAAFF